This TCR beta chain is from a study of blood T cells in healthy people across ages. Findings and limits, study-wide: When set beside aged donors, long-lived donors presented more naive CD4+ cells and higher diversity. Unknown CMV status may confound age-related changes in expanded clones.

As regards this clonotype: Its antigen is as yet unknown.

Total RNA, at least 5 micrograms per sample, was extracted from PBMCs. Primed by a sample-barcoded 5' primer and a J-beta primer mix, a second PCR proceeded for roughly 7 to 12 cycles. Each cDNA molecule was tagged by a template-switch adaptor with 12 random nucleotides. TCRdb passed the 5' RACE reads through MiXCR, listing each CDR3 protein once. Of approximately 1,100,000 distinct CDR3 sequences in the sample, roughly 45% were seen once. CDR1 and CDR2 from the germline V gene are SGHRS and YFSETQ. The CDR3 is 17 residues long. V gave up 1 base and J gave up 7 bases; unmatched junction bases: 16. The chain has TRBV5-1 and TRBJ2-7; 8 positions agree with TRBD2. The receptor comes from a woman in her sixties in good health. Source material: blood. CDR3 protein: CASSLSGGRTFYNEQYF. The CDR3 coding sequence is TGCGCCAGCAGCTTGTCGGGCGGGAGGACTTTCTACAATGAGCAGTACTTC.